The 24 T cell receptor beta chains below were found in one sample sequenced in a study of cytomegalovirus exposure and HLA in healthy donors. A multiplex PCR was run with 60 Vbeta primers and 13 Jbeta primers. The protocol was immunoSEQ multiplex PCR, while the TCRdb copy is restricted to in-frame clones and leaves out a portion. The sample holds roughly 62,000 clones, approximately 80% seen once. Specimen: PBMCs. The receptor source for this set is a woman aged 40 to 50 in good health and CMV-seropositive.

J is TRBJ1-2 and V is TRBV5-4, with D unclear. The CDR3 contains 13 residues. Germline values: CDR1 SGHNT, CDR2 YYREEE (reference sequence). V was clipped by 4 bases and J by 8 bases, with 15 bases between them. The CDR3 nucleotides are TGTGCCAGCAGCCTGGGCACGGAGGCGGGCTACACCTTC. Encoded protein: CASSLGTEAGYTF.

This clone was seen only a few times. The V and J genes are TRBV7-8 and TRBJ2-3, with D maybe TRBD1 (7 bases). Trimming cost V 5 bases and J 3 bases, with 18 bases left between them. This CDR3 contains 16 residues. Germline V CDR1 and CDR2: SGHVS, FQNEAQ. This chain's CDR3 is CASSPRGGRGTDTQYF. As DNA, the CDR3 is TGTGCCAGCAGCCCCCGAGGGGGCCGGGGGACAGATACGCAGTATTTT. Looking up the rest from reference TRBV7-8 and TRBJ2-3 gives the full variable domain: GAGVSQSPRYKVAKRGQDVALRCDPISGHVSLFWYQQALGQGPEFLTYFQNEAQLDKSGLPSDRFFAERPEGSVSTLKIQRTQQEDSAVYLCASSPRGGRGTDTQYFGPGTRLTVL.

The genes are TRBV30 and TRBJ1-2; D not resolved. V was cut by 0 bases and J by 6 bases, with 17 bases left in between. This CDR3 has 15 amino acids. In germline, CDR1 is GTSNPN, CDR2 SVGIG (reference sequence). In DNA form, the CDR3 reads TGTGCCTGGAGTGTACCGGGTTTGGAGGCGCATGGCTACACCTTC. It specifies CAWSVPGLEAHGYTF.

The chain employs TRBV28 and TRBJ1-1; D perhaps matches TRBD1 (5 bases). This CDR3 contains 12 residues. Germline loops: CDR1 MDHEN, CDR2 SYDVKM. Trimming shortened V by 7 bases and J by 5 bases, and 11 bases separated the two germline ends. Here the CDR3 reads CASIRGNTEAFF. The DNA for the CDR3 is TGTGCCAGCATAAGGGGTAATACTGAAGCTTTCTTT.

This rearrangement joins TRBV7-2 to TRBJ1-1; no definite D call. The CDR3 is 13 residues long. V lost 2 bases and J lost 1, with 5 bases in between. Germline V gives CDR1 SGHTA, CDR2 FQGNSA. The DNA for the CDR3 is TGTGCCAGCAGCTTATACAGGAACACTGAAGCTTTCTTT. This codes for CASSLYRNTEAFF.

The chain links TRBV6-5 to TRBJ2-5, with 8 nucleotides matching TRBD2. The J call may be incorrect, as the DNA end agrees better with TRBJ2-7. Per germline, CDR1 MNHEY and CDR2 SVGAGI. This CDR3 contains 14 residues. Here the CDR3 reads CASSYTGRGSEQYF. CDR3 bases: TGTGCCAGCAGTTACACCGGGAGGGGCTCCGAGCAGTACTTC.

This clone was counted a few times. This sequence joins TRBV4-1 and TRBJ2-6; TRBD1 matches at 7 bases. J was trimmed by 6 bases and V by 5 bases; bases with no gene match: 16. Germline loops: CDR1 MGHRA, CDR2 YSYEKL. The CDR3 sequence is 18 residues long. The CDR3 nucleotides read TGCGCCAGCAGCGGGTGGACAGGTTCCAGCTTAGCGGCCAACGTCCTGACTTTC. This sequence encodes CASSGWTGSSLAANVLTF.

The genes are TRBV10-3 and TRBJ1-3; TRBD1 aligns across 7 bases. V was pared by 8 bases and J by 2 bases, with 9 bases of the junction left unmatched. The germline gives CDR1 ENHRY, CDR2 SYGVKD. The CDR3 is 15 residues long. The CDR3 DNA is TGTGCCATCGCCAGACAGGGTTTGCCTGGAAACACCATATATTTT. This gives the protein CAIARQGLPGNTIYF.

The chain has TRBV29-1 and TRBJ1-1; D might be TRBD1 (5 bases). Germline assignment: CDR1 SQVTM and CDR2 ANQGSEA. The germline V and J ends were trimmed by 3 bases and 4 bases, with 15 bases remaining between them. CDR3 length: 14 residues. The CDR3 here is CSVDLGGEGTEAFF. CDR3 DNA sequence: TGCAGCGTTGACCTTGGGGGGGAGGGCACTGAAGCTTTCTTT.

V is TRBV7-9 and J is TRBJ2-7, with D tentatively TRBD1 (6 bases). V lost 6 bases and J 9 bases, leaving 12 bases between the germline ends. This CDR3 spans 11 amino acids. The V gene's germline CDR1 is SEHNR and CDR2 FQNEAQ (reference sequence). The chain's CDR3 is CASSRTEAQYF. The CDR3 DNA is TGTGCCAGCAGTCGGACAGAGGCGCAGTACTTC.

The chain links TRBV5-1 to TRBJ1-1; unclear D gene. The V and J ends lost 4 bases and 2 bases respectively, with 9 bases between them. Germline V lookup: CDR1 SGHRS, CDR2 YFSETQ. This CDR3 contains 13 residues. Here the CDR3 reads CASSKALNTEAFF. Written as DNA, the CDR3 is TGCGCCAGCAGCAAAGCCCTTAACACTGAAGCTTTCTTT.

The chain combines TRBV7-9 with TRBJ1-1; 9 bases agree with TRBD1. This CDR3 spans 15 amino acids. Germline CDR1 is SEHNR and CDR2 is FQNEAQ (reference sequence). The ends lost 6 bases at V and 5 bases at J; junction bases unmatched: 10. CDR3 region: CASSQDGQGRTEAFF. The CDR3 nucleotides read TGTGCCAGCAGTCAAGACGGACAGGGGCGTACTGAAGCTTTCTTT. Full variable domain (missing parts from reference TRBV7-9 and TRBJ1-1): DTGVSQNPRHKITKRGQNVTFRCDPISEHNRLYWYRQTLGQGPEFLTYFQNEAQLEKSRLLSDRFSAERPKGSFSTLEIQRTEQGDSAMYLCASSQDGQGRTEAFFGQGTRLTVV.

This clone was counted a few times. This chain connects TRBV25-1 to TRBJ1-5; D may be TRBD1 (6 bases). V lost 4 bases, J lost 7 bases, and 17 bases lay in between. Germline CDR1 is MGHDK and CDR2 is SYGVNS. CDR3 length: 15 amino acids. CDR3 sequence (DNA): TGTGCCAGCAGTGGCCCGGAGGACAGAAGGCAGCCCCAGCATTTT. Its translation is CASSGPEDRRQPQHF.

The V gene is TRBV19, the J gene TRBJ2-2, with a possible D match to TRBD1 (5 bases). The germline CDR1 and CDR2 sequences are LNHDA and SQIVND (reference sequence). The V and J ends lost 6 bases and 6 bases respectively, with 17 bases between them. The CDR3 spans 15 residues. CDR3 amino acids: CASRASGAWAGELFF. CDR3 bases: TGTGCCAGTAGGGCCTCTGGGGCCTGGGCCGGGGAGCTGTTTTTT.

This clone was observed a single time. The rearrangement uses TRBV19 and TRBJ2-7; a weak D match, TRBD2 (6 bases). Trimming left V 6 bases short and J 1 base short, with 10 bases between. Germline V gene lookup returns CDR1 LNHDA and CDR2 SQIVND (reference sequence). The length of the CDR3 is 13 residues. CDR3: CASSWGDSYEQYF. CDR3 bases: TGTGCCAGTAGCTGGGGGGATTCCTACGAGCAGTACTTC.

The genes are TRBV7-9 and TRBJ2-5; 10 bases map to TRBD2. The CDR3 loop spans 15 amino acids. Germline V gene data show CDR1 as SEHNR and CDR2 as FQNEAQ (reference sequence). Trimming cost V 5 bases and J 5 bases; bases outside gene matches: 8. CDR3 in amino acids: CASSREAGGPETQYF. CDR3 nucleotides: TGTGCCAGCAGCAGAGAAGCGGGGGGGCCGGAGACCCAGTACTTC.

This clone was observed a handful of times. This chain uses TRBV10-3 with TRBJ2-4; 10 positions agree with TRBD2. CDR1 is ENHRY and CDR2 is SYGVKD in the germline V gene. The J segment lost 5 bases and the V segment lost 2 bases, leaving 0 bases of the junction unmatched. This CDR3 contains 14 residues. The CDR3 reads CAISEGLAENIQYF. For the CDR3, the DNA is TGTGCCATCAGTGAGGGACTAGCGGAAAACATTCAGTACTTC.

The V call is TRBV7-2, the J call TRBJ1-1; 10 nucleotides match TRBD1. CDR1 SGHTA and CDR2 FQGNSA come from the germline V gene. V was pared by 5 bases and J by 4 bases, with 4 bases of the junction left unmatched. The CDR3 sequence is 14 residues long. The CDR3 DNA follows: TGTGCCAGCAGCCGACAGGGGGCGGTCACTGAAGCTTTCTTT. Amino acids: CASSRQGAVTEAFF.

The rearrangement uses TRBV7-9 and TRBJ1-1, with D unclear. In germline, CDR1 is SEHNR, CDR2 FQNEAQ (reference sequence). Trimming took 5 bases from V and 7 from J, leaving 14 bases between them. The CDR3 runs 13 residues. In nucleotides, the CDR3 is TGTGCCAGCAGCCACGCGACAAGTTTTGAAGCTTTCTTT. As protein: CASSHATSFEAFF.

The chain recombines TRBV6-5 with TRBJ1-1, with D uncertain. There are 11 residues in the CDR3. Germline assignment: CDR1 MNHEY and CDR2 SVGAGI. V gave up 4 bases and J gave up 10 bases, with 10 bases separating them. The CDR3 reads CASSSRYGAFF. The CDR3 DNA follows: TGTGCCAGCAGTTCCAGATATGGAGCTTTCTTT.

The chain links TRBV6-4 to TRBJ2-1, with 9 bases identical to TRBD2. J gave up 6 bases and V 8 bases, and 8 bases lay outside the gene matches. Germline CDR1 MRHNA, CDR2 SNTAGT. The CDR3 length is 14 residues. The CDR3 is CASGQRGELNEQFF. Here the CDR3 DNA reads TGTGCCAGCGGCCAGCGGGGGGAACTCAATGAGCAGTTCTTC.

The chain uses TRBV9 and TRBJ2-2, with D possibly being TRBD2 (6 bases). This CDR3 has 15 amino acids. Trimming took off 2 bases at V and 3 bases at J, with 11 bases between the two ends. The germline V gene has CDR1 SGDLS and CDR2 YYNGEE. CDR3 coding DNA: TGTGCCAGCAGCGTCGGAGGGGACCACACCGGGGAGCTGTTTTTT. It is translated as CASSVGGDHTGELFF.

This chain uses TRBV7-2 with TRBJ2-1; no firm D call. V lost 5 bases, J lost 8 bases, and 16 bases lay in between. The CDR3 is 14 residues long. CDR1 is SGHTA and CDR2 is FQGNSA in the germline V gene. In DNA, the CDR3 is TGTGCCAGCAGCCCGTCATACTCCGAGGATGAGCAGTTCTTC. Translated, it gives CASSPSYSEDEQFF.

The CDR3 here is CSVKRQDNTIYF. The CDR3 DNA reads TGCAGCGTTAAGAGACAGGATAACACCATATATTTT. V is TRBV29-1 and J is TRBJ1-3; perhaps TRBD1 as D (6 bases). CDR1 and CDR2 (germline): SQVTM, ANQGSEA. V was cut by 5 bases and J by 7 bases, with 12 bases left in between. The CDR3 contains 12 residues.